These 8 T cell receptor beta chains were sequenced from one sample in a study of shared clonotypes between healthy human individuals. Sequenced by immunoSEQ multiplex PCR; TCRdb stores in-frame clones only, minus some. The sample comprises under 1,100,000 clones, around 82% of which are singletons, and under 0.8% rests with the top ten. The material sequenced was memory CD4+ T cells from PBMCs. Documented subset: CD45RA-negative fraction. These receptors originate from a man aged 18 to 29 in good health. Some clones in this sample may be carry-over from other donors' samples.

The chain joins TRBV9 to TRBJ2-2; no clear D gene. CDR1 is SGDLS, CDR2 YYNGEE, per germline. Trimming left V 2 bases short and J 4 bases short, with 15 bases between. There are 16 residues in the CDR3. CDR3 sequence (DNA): TGTGCCAGCAGCGTCCTAGGACCCCCCTTCACCGGGGAGCTGTTTTTT. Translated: CASSVLGPPFTGELFF. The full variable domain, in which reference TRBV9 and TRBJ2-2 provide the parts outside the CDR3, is DSGVTQTPKHLITATGQRVTLRCSPRSGDLSVYWYQQSLDQGLQFLIQYYNGEERAKGNILERFSAQQFPDLHSELNLSSLELGDSALYFCASSVLGPPFTGELFFGEGSRLTVL.

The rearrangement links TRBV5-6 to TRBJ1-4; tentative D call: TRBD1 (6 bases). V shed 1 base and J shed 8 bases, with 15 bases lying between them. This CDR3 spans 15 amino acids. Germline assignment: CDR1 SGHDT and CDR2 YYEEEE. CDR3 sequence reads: CASSLYGGSREKLFF. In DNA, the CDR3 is TGTGCCAGCAGCTTGTACGGGGGCAGTCGGGAAAAACTGTTTTTT.

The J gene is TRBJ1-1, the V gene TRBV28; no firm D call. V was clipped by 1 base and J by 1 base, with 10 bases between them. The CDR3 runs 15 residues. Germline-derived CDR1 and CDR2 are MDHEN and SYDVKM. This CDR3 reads CASSLFTGENTEAFF. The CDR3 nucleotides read TGTGCCAGCAGTTTATTTACTGGGGAGAACACTGAAGCTTTCTTT.

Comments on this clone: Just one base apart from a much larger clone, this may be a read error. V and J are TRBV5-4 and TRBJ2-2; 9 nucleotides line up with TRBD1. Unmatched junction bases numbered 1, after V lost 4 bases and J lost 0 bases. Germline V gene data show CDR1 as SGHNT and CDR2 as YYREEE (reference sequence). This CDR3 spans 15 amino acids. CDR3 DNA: TGTGCCAGCAGCACAGGGGGCGCGAACACCGGGGAGCTGTTTTTT. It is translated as CASSTGGANTGELFF.

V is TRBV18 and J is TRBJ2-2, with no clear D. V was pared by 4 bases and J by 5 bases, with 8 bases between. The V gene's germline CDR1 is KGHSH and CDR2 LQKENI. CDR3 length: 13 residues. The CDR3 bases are TGTGCCAGCTCACTTGTCCCAACCGGGGAGCTGTTTTTT. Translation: CASSLVPTGELFF.

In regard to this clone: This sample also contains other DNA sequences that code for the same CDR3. The CDR3 nucleotides are TGTGCCAGCAGTTTAACAGGCCGCGAGCAGTACTTC. Translation gives CASSLTGREQYF. The chain joins TRBV28 to TRBJ2-7, with D possibly matching TRBD1 (5 bases). V lost 2 bases and J lost 6, with 8 bases in between. The CDR3 loop spans 12 amino acids. CDR1 is MDHEN and CDR2 is SYDVKM in the germline V gene.

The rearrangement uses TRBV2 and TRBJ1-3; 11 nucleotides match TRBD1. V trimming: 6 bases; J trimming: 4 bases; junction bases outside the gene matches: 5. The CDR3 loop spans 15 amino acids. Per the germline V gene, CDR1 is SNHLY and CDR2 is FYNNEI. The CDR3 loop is CASRRTGGEGNTIYF. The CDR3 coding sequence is TGTGCCAGCAGGCGGACAGGGGGCGAGGGAAACACCATATATTTT.

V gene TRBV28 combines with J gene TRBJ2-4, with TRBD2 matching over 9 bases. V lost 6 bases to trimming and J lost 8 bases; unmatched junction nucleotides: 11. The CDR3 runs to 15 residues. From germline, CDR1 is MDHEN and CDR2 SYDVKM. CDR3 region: CASSPPGLAPDIQYF. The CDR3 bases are TGTGCCAGCAGCCCACCGGGACTAGCTCCGGACATTCAGTACTTC. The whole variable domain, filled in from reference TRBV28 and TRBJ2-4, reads DVKVTQSSRYLVKRTGEKVFLECVQDMDHENMFWYRQDPGLGLRLIYFSYDVKMKEKGDIPEGYSVSREKKERFSLILESASTNQTSMYLCASSPPGLAPDIQYFGAGTRLSVL.